This TCR beta chain derives from a study of shared clonotypes between healthy human individuals. Deep was the level at which the assay was run. Some clones are missing from TCRdb's copy, which holds only in-frame ones; the method was immunoSEQ multiplex PCR. The data hold over 1.5 million clones, with approximately 98% observed a single time. A single count supports this clone. Its cognate antigen is unknown. The junction departs from germline at one end; a sequencing error may be responsible. General study results and limits: It was the few donors that limited the genetic and exposure-history diversity represented. It was observed that 5% to 6.5% of naive CD4 clonotypes were shared across a handful of donors.

The TCR sequence derives from a man aged 25 to 40 in good health. The sequenced sample was naive CD4+ T cells sorted from blood. The sample's subset: CD45RA+ positively selected.

DNA for the CDR3: TGCAGACTTCGACCGGGACAGGCCTTGTATTTT. Translation gives CRLRPGQALYF. V and J are TRBV20-1 and TRBJ1-5; 8 nucleotides match TRBD1. The V gene's germline CDR1 is DFQATT and CDR2 SNEGSKA (reference sequence). The CDR3 extends over 11 amino acids.